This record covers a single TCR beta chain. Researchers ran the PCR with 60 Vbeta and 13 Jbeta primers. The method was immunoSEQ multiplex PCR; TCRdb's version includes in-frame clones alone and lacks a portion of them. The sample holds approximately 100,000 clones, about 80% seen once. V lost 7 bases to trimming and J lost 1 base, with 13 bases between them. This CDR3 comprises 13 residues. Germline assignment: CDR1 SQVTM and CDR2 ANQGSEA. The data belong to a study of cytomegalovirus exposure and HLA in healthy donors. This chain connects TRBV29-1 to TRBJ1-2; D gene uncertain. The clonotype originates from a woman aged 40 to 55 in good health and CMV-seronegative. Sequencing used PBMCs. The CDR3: CSAGPGFNYGYTF. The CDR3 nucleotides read TGCAGCGCCGGACCGGGGTTTAACTATGGCTACACCTTC.